Listed here is a single T cell receptor beta chain. Antigen unknown. The entry originates in a study of persistence of HIV-infected CD4 T cells. Stimulation used about 9.5 ug/mL lysate from CMV-infected fibroblasts. Sorted nonresponding memory CD4+ T cells were CD40L-negative, CD69-negative, CD45RO-high. Plasma HIV-1 RNA stayed below 50 copies/mL for at least 4 years. CD4+ T cell counts exceeded 400 cells/uL; CMV serology was positive. In germline, CDR1 is SGHNT, CDR2 YYREEE (reference sequence). The CDR3 sequence is 15 residues long. The ends lost 3 bases at V and 0 bases at J; junction bases unmatched: 4. Findings of the study overall: Within sorted populations, more oligoclonal TCRs accompanied more oligoclonal proviruses. CMV- and Gag-responding cells had lower TCRbeta richness than CD3/CD28-responding cells.

Sequencing used immunoSEQ version 4 in survey mode. Produced via immunoSEQ multiplex PCR; TCRdb's table is partial and in-frame only. The sample includes under 40,000 clones, about 80% seen only once; the top ten take around 6%. The input for sequencing was CD4+ T cells sorted from PBMCs after approximately 19-hour stimulation, taken from a patient who received antiretroviral therapy. This TCR derives from an adult woman with HIV who was CMV-seropositive. The rearrangement uses TRBV5-4 and TRBJ2-7; 9 positions match TRBD1. This CDR3 reads CASSSGQGVSYEQYF. Here the CDR3 DNA reads TGTGCCAGCAGCTCGGGACAGGGCGTCTCCTACGAGCAGTACTTC.